Below are 8 T cell receptor beta chains sequenced from a single sample in a study of cytomegalovirus exposure and HLA in healthy donors. PCR involved 60 Vbeta and 13 Jbeta primers. Clones were read by immunoSEQ multiplex PCR, and TCRdb kept only the in-frame ones, dropping some. The profile shows over 75,000 clones, approximately 9% of them singletons. Sequencing used PBMCs. All receptors come from a man in his forties or fifties in good health and CMV-seropositive.

The chain has TRBV28 and TRBJ1-2; no firm D call. In germline, CDR1 is MDHEN, CDR2 SYDVKM. The CDR3 sequence is 16 residues long. V was trimmed by 8 bases and J by 2 bases, leaving 21 bases between them. CDR3 DNA: TGTGCCAGCTCCCCGGTCGGGAGGTCTCTAAACTATGGCTACACCTTC. This codes for CASSPVGRSLNYGYTF.

This clone was recorded a few times. The rearrangement uses TRBV5-6 and TRBJ2-1, with a possible D match to TRBD2 (7 bases). The CDR3 spans 12 residues. The germline V gene encodes CDR1 SGHDT and CDR2 YYEEEE. Trimming shortened V by 4 bases and J by 10 bases, and 12 bases separated the two germline ends. The CDR3 loop is CASSRGGPEQFF. CDR3 bases: TGTGCCAGCAGCAGGGGGGGGCCCGAGCAGTTCTTC.

This clone appeared a few times. This chain joins TRBV5-1 and TRBJ2-2; D gene uncertain. Trimming left V 0 bases short and J 4 bases short, with 13 bases between. This CDR3 is built from 16 residues. The germline V gene encodes CDR1 SGHRS and CDR2 YFSETQ. CDR3 sequence (DNA): TGCGCCAGCAGCTTGGGTCAGGCATCAATCACCGGGGAGCTGTTTTTT. Its translation is CASSLGQASITGELFF.

This clone has a handful of counts. V and J are TRBV9 and TRBJ1-3; D is uncertain. With 0 bases removed from V and 4 bases from J, the gap between germline ends came to 11 bases. Germline V gene sequence: CDR1 SGDLS, CDR2 YYNGEE. This CDR3 comprises 15 residues. Here the CDR3 reads CASSVGASGGNTIYF. CDR3 nucleotides: TGTGCCAGCAGCGTAGGAGCCTCGGGGGGAAACACCATATATTTT.

This clone has more than one count but fewer than ten. The chain is built from TRBV9 and TRBJ2-2, with D hard to call. The germline V gene has CDR1 SGDLS and CDR2 YYNGEE. The V end was cut by 0 bases, the J end by 1 base, with 10 bases between. The CDR3 loop spans 16 amino acids. The CDR3 region is CASSVVRSGNTGELFF. The CDR3 DNA reads as TGTGCCAGCAGCGTAGTCAGGTCAGGGAACACCGGGGAGCTGTTTTTT.

This clone was seen only a few times. The chain recombines TRBV5-6 with TRBJ2-1; the match to TRBD2 covers 13 bases. The germline gives CDR1 SGHDT, CDR2 YYEEEE. CDR3 length: 14 residues. The V and J ends lost 2 bases and 8 bases, in that order; junction bases with no gene match: 1. The chain's CDR3 is CASSFGLAGDEQFF. Written as DNA, the CDR3 is TGTGCCAGCAGCTTTGGACTAGCGGGAGATGAGCAGTTCTTC.

The chain links TRBV4-3 to TRBJ2-7, with a weak D call TRBD1 (5 bases). V was clipped by 4 bases and J by 0 bases, with 10 bases between them. Germline assignment: CDR1 LGHNA and CDR2 YSLEER. The CDR3 covers 14 residues. This CDR3 reads CASSLAGSSYEQYF. CDR3 in DNA: TGCGCCAGCAGCCTCGCAGGGTCCTCCTACGAGCAGTACTTC.

DNA of the CDR3: TGTGCCAGTAGTATTGGTAGCGGGACCTACAAAAACATTCAGTACTTC. Translating it yields CASSIGSGTYKNIQYF. The chain recombines TRBV19 with TRBJ2-4; TRBD2 agrees at 8 bases. Germline CDR1 and CDR2: LNHDA and SQIVND (reference sequence). The CDR3 covers 16 residues. With V trimmed by 3 bases and J by 3 bases, 7 bases remained unmatched.